This is a list of T cell receptor beta chains from one sample in a study of T cell repertoires in cytomegalovirus infection. Their recognized antigens are unknown. TCRdb fed the reads into MiXCR, producing one record per CDR3 protein. The data hold tens of thousands of distinct CDR3 sequences, with 20% observed a single time. Material: CD8+ T cells from cultured PBMCs, obtained from culture after CMV antigen stimulation. The receptor source for this set is a human donor in good health (CMV status not recorded). Some clones in this sample may be carry-over from other donors' samples. Each CDR3 is given with its conserved first and last residue. The D gene is left open where the match is weak. The size entry is marked missing in some rows and otherwise reads once, few, many or a size class.

V gene	clone size	D gene	J gene	CDR3 DNA	CDR3 protein
TRBV7-3	.	.	TRBJ1-3	TGTGCCAGCAGCTTATCTGGGTCTGGAAACACCATATATTTT	CASSLSGSGNTIYF
TRBV7-2	.	.	TRBJ1-1	TGTGCCAGCAGCTCCACAGGTAGAGACACTGAAGCTTTCTTT	CASSSTGRDTEAFF
TRBV12-3/TRBV12-4	.	.	TRBJ2-7	TGTGCCAGCAGTTTCGGGCAGCCCTACGAGCAGTACTTC	CASSFGQPYEQYF
TRBV7-9	.	.	TRBJ2-7	TGTGCCAGCAGCTTACGAGGGTGGGGCGAGCAGTACTTC	CASSLRGWGEQYF
TRBV10-3	.	.	TRBJ2-1	TGTGCCATCAGTGAGAATTTCATGACTGAGCAGTTCTTC	CAISENFMTEQFF
TRBV7-7	few	.	TRBJ2-7	TGTGCTAGCAGCTTAGTTTCCTGGGGAGAGCAGTACTTC	CASSLVSWGEQYF
TRBV7-8	few	TRBD1	TRBJ1-6	TGTGCCAGCAGACAACAGGTGGGACAGGTGAATTCACCCCTCCACTTT	CASRQQVGQVNSPLHF
TRBV7-2	few	.	TRBJ2-7	TGTGCCAGCAGCTTTAGGGGGAAATACGAGCAGTACTTC	CASSFRGKYEQYF
TRBV7-3	few	.	TRBJ1-1	TGTGCCAGCAGCTTAAGTGACACTGAAGCTTTCTTT	CASSLSDTEAFF
TRBV20-1	few	.	TRBJ1-2	TGCAGTGCTAGTTTGCCCGTGAGAGGGGGGACCTATGGCTACACCTTC	CSASLPVRGGTYGYTF
TRBV12-3/TRBV12-4	few	.	TRBJ1-2	TGTGCCAGCAGTCCGGGACTTTTTAACTATGGCTACACCTTC	CASSPGLFNYGYTF
TRBV6-1	.	.	TRBJ2-7	TGTGCCAGCAGTGAAGCTATTCTCATGACCTACGAGCAGTACTTC	CASSEAILMTYEQYF
TRBV20-1	.	.	TRBJ1-2	TGCAGTGCTCCACTCCCACGGACCTATGGCTACACCTTC	CSAPLPRTYGYTF
TRBV7-2	.	.	TRBJ1-2	TGTGCCAGCAGCTTAACCCCCGACAGAGCTAACTATGGCTACACCTTC	CASSLTPDRANYGYTF
TRBV7-8	.	TRBD1	TRBJ2-5	TGTGCCAGCAGCTTATATCAGGACAGGGTTCGTATGACCCAGTACTTC	CASSLYQDRVRMTQYF
TRBV12-3/TRBV12-4	many	.	TRBJ1-1	TGTGCCAGCAGTTTAAAGGTCGACAACACTGAAGCTTTCTTT	CASSLKVDNTEAFF
TRBV14	few	.	TRBJ2-5	TGTGCCAGCAGCCAAGGTCACGAGGAGACCCAGTACTTC	CASSQGHEETQYF
TRBV7-2	few	TRBD2	TRBJ2-1	TGTGCCAACCACCAACCGGGACTATTAAATGAGCAGTTCTTC	CANHQPGLLNEQFF
TRBV3-1	few	.	TRBJ1-5	TGTGCCAGCAGCCATAGTACAGGTGGCGGAGGGGTGAGCAATCAGCCCCAGCATTTT	CASSHSTGGGGVSNQPQHF
TRBV27	.	.	TRBJ1-5	TGTGCCAGCCGTTTGAGTTTGAGTCAGCCCCAGCATTTT	CASRLSLSQPQHF
TRBV7-8	.	.	TRBJ2-2	TGTGCCATCAGCTTACAATCGGAACTGTTTTTT	CAISLQSELFF
TRBV7-2	.	TRBD1	TRBJ1-1	TGTGCCAGCAGCCGAGACCCCGGGACAGGACAGAACACTGAAGCTTTCTTT	CASSRDPGTGQNTEAFF
TRBV7-8	.	TRBD2	TRBJ2-3	TGTGCCAGCAGCTTAGTGGCGGGGAGGGAAGATACGCAGTATTTT	CASSLVAGREDTQYF
TRBV12-3/TRBV12-4	.	.	TRBJ2-5	TGTGCCAGCAGTTTAGCAGTGAGGGAGACCCAGTACTTC	CASSLAVRETQYF
TRBV28	few	TRBD1	TRBJ1-2	TGTGCCAGCAGTTTCCCCGGACAGGAGGCCGCCGAGTTGGGCTACACCTTC	CASSFPGQEAAELGYTF
TRBV7-8	many	TRBD1	TRBJ2-1	TGTGCCAGCAGCTTAACCTTACCGGACAGGGCCTTGTACAATGAGCAGTTCTTC	CASSLTLPDRALYNEQFF
TRBV4-3	.	.	TRBJ1-1	TGCGCCAGCAGCCAAGATGGGGCGGGAAGCACTGAAGCTTTCTTT	CASSQDGAGSTEAFF
TRBV6-8	few	TRBD2	TRBJ2-3	TGTGCCAGCAGTTCCACTAGCGGAAGCACAGATACGCAGTATTTT	CASSSTSGSTDTQYF
TRBV7-4	few	.	TRBJ2-1	TGTGCCAGCAGCTTGGGACATTCTAATGAGCAGTTCTTC	CASSLGHSNEQFF